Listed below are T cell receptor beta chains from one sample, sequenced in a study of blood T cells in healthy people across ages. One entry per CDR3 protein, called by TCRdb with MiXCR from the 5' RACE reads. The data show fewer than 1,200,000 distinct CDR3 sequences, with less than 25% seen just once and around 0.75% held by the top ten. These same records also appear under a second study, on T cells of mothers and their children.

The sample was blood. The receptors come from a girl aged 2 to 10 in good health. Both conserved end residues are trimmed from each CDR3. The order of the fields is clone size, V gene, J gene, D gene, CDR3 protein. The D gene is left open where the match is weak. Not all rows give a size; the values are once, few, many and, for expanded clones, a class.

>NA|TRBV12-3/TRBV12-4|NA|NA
ASIRDPYNEQF
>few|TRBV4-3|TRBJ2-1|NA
ASSQELRPNNEQF
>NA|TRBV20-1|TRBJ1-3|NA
SVVGASSGNTIY
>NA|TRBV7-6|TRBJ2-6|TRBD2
ASSPGGVPGANVLT
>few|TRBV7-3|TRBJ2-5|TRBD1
ASTSTGGRETQY
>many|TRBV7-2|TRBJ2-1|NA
ASSLTAYNEQF
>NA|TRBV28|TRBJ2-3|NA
ASSLRQNTYEQY
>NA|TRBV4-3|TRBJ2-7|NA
AGSPVPLSYEQY
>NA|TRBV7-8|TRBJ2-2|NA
ASSPRPGQGGHGELF
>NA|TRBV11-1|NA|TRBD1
ASSSTGNRYEQY
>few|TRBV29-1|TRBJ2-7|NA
SVQRDTPYEQY
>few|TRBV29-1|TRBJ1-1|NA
SVEESRQNTEAF
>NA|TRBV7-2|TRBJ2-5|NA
ASSYSGIQETQY
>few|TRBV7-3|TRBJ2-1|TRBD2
ASSVTSGNEQF
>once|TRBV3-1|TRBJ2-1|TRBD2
ASSREGTSGYNEQF
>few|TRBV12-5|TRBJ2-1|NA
ASGLGLYRTQRPNEQF
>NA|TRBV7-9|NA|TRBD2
ASSPYLAGVNEQY
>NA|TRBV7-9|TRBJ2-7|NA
ASSLTGVGSYEQY
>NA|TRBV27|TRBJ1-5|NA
ASSQGAENQPQH
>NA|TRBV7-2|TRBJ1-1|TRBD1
ASSSPLEATGTEAF
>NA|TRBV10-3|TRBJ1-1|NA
AISEGRDNYMNTEAF
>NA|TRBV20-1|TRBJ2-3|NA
SAHGGEFTDTQY
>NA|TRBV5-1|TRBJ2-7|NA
ASSRTTGLKVYEQY
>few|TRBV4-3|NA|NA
ASSQDGENEQF